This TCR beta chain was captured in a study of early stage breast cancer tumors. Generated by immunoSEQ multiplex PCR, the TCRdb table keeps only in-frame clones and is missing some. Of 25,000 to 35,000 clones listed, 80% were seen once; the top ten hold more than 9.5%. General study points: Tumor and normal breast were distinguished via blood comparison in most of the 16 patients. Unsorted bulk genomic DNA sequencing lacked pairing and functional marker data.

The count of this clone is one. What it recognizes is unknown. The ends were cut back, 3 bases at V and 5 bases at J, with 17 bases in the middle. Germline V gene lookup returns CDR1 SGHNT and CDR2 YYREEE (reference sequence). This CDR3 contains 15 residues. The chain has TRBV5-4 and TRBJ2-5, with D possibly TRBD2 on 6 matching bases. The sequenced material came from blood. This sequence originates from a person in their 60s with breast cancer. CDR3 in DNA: TGTGCCAGCAGCTCGGGAGCTGATACGCTGGAGACCCAGTACTTC. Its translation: CASSSGADTLETQYF.